The T cell receptor (beta chain) under discussion was sequenced for a study of T cells in Graves' hyperthyroidism and ophthalmopathy. Points from the study as a whole: Ophthalmopathy and stable hyperthyroidism were told apart by a 13 V-J model.

Amplified TCR beta CDR3 regions came from RNA transcripts. Researchers ran a first-round RT-PCR on the TCR CDR3 using the HTBI primer set. TCRdb ran MiXCR on the multiplex PCR reads and lists one entry per CDR3 protein. This repertoire shows approximately 430,000 distinct CDR3 sequences, around 16% found once; its top ten account for around 7%. As concerns this clonotype: What it binds is unknown.

Stable disease denoted Graves' hyperthyroidism without ophthalmopathy progression within 18 months. The receptor was isolated from a woman aged 18-30 years with Graves' hyperthyroidism. The source material was blood.

The CDR3 loop is CASSYLGTDTQYF. The CDR3 coding sequence is TGTGCCAGCAGTTACCTGGGGACAGATACGCAGTATTTT. The genes are TRBV6-2 or TRBV6-3 and TRBJ2-3, with D uncertain. V gave up 2 bases and J gave up 3 bases, with 6 bases separating them. Per germline, CDR1 MNHEY and CDR2 SVGEGT. There are 13 residues in the CDR3.